The 21 T cell receptor beta chains given below trace back to one sample, sequenced in a study of T cells in Graves' hyperthyroidism and ophthalmopathy. The CDR3 regions of TCR beta were amplified from RNA transcripts. TCR CDR3 underwent first-round RT-PCR with the HTBI primer set. TCRdb analysed the multiplex PCR reads with MiXCR anew, one entry per CDR3 protein. The table includes fewer than 450,000 distinct CDR3 sequences, around 15% detected once. Sequencing used blood. Source of these receptors: a man aged 45-65 years with Graves' ophthalmopathy.

V usage is TRBV20-1 and J usage is TRBJ2-5; 9 bases line up with TRBD1. V was clipped by 6 bases and J by 5 bases; unmatched bases: 7. The CDR3 is made up of 13 amino acids. The germline V gene encodes CDR1 DFQATT and CDR2 SNEGSKA (reference sequence). The CDR3 coding sequence is TGCAGTGCCTCTAGGACAGGGGAGGAGACCCAGTACTTC. Translated, it gives CSASRTGEETQYF.

The CDR3 DNA reads as TGTGCCAGCAGCGTAGCTACAGGGGGGTCCGGGGAGCTGTTTTTT. This translates into CASSVATGGSGELFF. V usage is TRBV9 and J usage is TRBJ2-2; 8 bases agree with TRBD1. Germline CDR1 and CDR2: SGDLS and YYNGEE. CDR3 length: 15 amino acids. V shed 0 bases and J 6 bases; nucleotides not matched to a gene: 4.

The chain recombines TRBV5-6 with TRBJ2-4; 9 bases agree with TRBD2. Germline assignment: CDR1 SGHDT and CDR2 YYEEEE. After removal of 5 bases from V and 6 bases from J, the junction contained 3 bases not matched to a gene. CDR3 length: 13 amino acids. The CDR3 region has the DNA TGTGCCAGCAGTTTTAGCGGGAGAAACATTCAGTACTTC. It encodes CASSFSGRNIQYF.

This clonotype was seen repeatedly, ten times or more. The chain carries TRBV2 and TRBJ2-7, with D maybe TRBD2 (7 bases). V lost 5 bases to trimming and J lost 7 bases, with 30 bases between them. CDR3 length: 18 residues. Germline values: CDR1 SNHLY, CDR2 FYNNEI. The CDR3 DNA reads TGTGCCAGCAGTCAACGGCCGATCCAGGGAAGGAGGGGGGGGGAGCAGTACTTC. This sequence encodes CASSQRPIQGRRGGEQYF.

At least ten counts were recorded for this clonotype. CDR3 sequence (DNA): TGTGCCAGTAGTATCCGGGGTAACACTGAAGCTTTCTTT. As protein: CASSIRGNTEAFF. V gene TRBV19 combines with J gene TRBJ1-1; no clear D gene. There are 13 residues in the CDR3. V was cut by 3 bases and J by 2 bases, with 7 bases left in between. Germline V gene sequence: CDR1 LNHDA, CDR2 SQIVND (reference sequence).

This clonotype appeared a few times. V is TRBV11-3 and J is TRBJ2-3, with D possibly called TRBD1 or TRBD2 (5 bases each). This CDR3 is built from 16 residues. V shed 8 bases and J shed 0 bases, with 18 bases lying between them. Germline V CDR1 and CDR2: SGHNT, YENEEA. The CDR3 bases are TGTGCCAGCCCCTCGGGACGAAACTCTAGCACAGATACGCAGTATTTT. The encoded protein is CASPSGRNSSTDTQYF.

This clonotype was found many times. The chain carries TRBV12-3 or TRBV12-4 and TRBJ2-2; no clear D gene. Trimming removed 6 bases at V and 6 bases at J, with 14 bases between. The CDR3 is made up of 14 amino acids. The CDR3 reads CASRMGSKAGELFF. As DNA, the CDR3 is TGTGCCAGCAGGATGGGCAGTAAGGCCGGGGAGCTGTTTTTT.

This clonotype was found many times. The V call is TRBV5-1, the J call TRBJ2-7; 8 bases match TRBD2. Germline V CDR1 and CDR2: SGHRS, YFSETQ. CDR3 size: 14 residues. With 2 bases clipped from V and 4 bases from J, the junction kept 5 bases outside the gene matches. CDR3 in DNA: TGCGCCAGCAGCTTAGGTAGCGGGAAGTACGAGCAGTACTTC. Protein: CASSLGSGKYEQYF. Together with reference TRBV5-1 and TRBJ2-7, the CDR3 gives the full variable domain: KAGVTQTPRYLIKTRGQQVTLSCSPISGHRSVSWYQQTPGQGLQFLFEYFSETQRNKGNFPGRFSGRQFSNSRSEMNVSTLELGDSALYLCASSLGSGKYEQYFGPGTRLTVT.

This clonotype was found many times. The chain employs TRBV18 and TRBJ2-1; either TRBD1 or TRBD2 may fit D (7 bases each). There are 17 residues in the CDR3. The V end lost 3 bases, the J end lost 5 bases, and 20 bases lay between the germline ends. CDR1 KGHSH and CDR2 LQKENI come from the germline V gene. CDR3 loop: CASSPQGGPTSHNEQFF. CDR3 nucleotides: TGTGCCAGCTCACCTCAGGGGGGGCCGACCAGCCACAATGAGCAGTTCTTC.

In its sample, this clonotype was seen many times. V and J are TRBV15 and TRBJ1-1, with a tentative D call TRBD1 (6 bases). Looked up from germline, CDR1 is LNHNV and CDR2 is YYDKDF (reference sequence). The CDR3 sequence is 16 residues long. V shed 1 base and J shed 1 base, with 13 bases lying between them. The CDR3 DNA follows: TGTGCCACCAGCAGAGCGTCTACGGGACAGAACACTGAAGCTTTCTTT. Protein: CATSRASTGQNTEAFF. Filled out from reference TRBV15 and TRBJ1-1, the complete variable domain reads DAMVIQNPRYQVTQFGKPVTLSCSQTLNHNVMYWYQQKSSQAPKLLFHYYDKDFNNEADTPDNFQSRRPNTSFCFLDIRSPGLGDTAMYLCATSRASTGQNTEAFFGQGTRLTVV.

The V call is TRBV15, the J call TRBJ1-2; D is possibly TRBD1 (6 bases). CDR1 LNHNV and CDR2 YYDKDF come from the germline V gene (reference sequence). V gave up 0 bases and J gave up 2 bases, with 13 bases separating them. The CDR3 totals 16 residues. The CDR3 sequence: CATSRDLQGFNYGYTF. For the CDR3, the DNA is TGTGCCACCAGCAGAGATTTGCAGGGGTTCAACTATGGCTACACCTTC.

On this clonotype itself: This may stem from a read error, because a much larger clone lies one nucleotide away. The J gene is TRBJ2-7, the V gene TRBV2; D remains ambiguous. The CDR3 loop spans 13 amino acids. The germline CDR1 and CDR2 sequences are SNHLY and FYNNEI. Between the trimmed V and J ends, which lost 6 bases and 7 bases, there was a span of 16 bases. CDR3 nucleotide sequence: TGTGCCAGCAGCTACGGACGGCTCGGGGAGCAGTACTTC. Its protein product is CASSYGRLGEQYF.

Ten or more counts support this clonotype. The V gene is TRBV5-6, the J gene TRBJ2-2; tentative D call: TRBD2 (5 bases). Looked up from germline, CDR1 is SGHDT and CDR2 is YYEEEE. This CDR3 has 15 residues. V was clipped by 1 base and J by 4 bases, with 11 bases between them. As DNA, the CDR3 is TGTGCCAGCAGCTTGACGCCGGCGGGCACCGGGGAGCTGTTTTTT. Translating gives CASSLTPAGTGELFF.

This clonotype was detected ten times or more. The chain uses TRBV20-1 and TRBJ2-3; D is unclear. From germline, CDR1 is DFQATT and CDR2 SNEGSKA (reference sequence). V was trimmed by 2 bases and J by 0 bases, leaving 6 bases between them. This CDR3 comprises 13 residues. The CDR3 coding sequence is TGCAGTGCTAGACCGGCTAGCACAGATACGCAGTATTTT. This codes for CSARPASTDTQYF.

This chain joins TRBV7-3 and TRBJ2-5; D unresolved. Trimming removed 3 bases from V and 2 bases from J, with 7 bases in between. The germline gives CDR1 SGHTA, CDR2 FQGTGA. This CDR3 spans 13 amino acids. The chain's CDR3 is CASSFDWQETQYF. The CDR3 nucleotides read TGTGCCAGCAGCTTCGACTGGCAAGAGACCCAGTACTTC.

This clonotype was detected a few times. The V call is TRBV29-1, the J call TRBJ1-1; TRBD1 might be the D (5 bases). Trimming removed 1 base from V and 1 base from J, with 10 bases in between. There are 14 residues in the CDR3. Germline V gene lookup returns CDR1 SQVTM and CDR2 ANQGSEA. DNA of the CDR3: TGCAGCGTTGAAGCCGCAGGGCGGAACACTGAAGCTTTCTTT. Protein: CSVEAAGRNTEAFF.

This clonotype was counted at least ten times. This chain connects TRBV6-1 to TRBJ1-4, with D uncertain. This CDR3 is built from 14 residues. V shed 5 bases and J shed 8 bases, with 15 bases lying between them. CDR1 MNHNS and CDR2 SASEGT come from the germline V gene. CDR3 amino acids: CASSSTGLEEKLFF. The CDR3, as DNA: TGTGCCAGCAGTTCCACCGGGTTGGAAGAAAAACTGTTTTTT.

This clonotype was counted at least ten times. The J gene is TRBJ2-2, the V gene TRBV28; 7 bases are shared with TRBD1. J lost 5 bases, V lost 1 base, and 4 bases had no gene match. The CDR3 consists of 15 residues. CDR1 MDHEN and CDR2 SYDVKM come from the germline V gene. Written as DNA, the CDR3 is TGTGCCAGCAGTTTATATTACAGGGGAACCGGGGAGCTGTTTTTT. Its translation is CASSLYYRGTGELFF. Looking up the rest from reference TRBV28 and TRBJ2-2 gives the full variable domain: DVKVTQSSRYLVKRTGEKVFLECVQDMDHENMFWYRQDPGLGLRLIYFSYDVKMKEKGDIPEGYSVSREKKERFSLILESASTNQTSMYLCASSLYYRGTGELFFGEGSRLTVL.

This chain links TRBV12-3 or TRBV12-4 with TRBJ2-1; 8 bases are shared with TRBD2. There are 15 residues in the CDR3. J lost 0 bases, V lost 7 bases, and 5 bases had no gene match. Written as DNA, the CDR3 is TGTGCCAGCATCGCCAGCGGGAGCTCCTACAATGAGCAGTTCTTC. As protein: CASIASGSSYNEQFF.

This clonotype was counted ten times or more. J is TRBJ2-7 and V is TRBV20-1; no clear D gene. Germline V lookup: CDR1 DFQATT, CDR2 SNEGSKA (reference sequence). V lost 3 bases to trimming and J lost 1 base, with 10 bases between them. The CDR3 covers 13 residues. The CDR3 DNA is TGCAGTGCTAGTCAGACGATTTCCTACGAGCAGTACTTC. This codes for CSASQTISYEQYF.

The table lists this clonotype with many counts. The rearrangement links TRBV27 to TRBJ2-3; 9 bases align to TRBD2. This CDR3 comprises 14 residues. CDR1 is MNHEY, CDR2 SMNVEV, per germline (reference sequence). V lost 6 bases, J lost 5 bases, and 6 bases stayed unmatched. CDR3 in amino acids: CASRGLAQGDTQYF. DNA of the CDR3: TGTGCCAGCAGGGGACTAGCCCAAGGAGATACGCAGTATTTT.